These 23 T cell receptor beta chains were all obtained from the same sample, sequenced in a study of cytomegalovirus exposure and HLA in healthy donors. The PCR employed 60 Vbeta primers together with 13 Jbeta primers. Sequenced by immunoSEQ multiplex PCR; TCRdb stores in-frame clones only, minus some. The sample shows 100,000 to 150,000 clones, 60% to 85% of them seen only once. Source material: PBMCs. These receptors came from a middle-aged woman in good health and CMV-seropositive.

V gene TRBV5-1 combines with J gene TRBJ2-1, with 8 bases aligning to TRBD1. Trimming removed 9 bases from V and 8 bases from J; junction bases left unmatched: 16. The CDR3 length is 15 residues. The germline CDR1 and CDR2 sequences are SGHRS and YFSETQ. The CDR3 sequence is CANLPTGEGSHEQFF. In DNA form, the CDR3 reads TGCGCCAACCTGCCGACAGGGGAAGGTTCTCATGAGCAGTTCTTC.

This chain uses TRBV4-1 with TRBJ2-7; 10 nucleotides agree with TRBD2. Trimming removed 4 bases from V and 7 bases from J; junction bases left unmatched: 7. Germline V lookup: CDR1 MGHRA, CDR2 YSYEKL. The CDR3 runs 14 residues. CDR3 in amino acids: CASSRLAGVDEQYF. CDR3 DNA sequence: TGCGCCAGCAGCCGGCTAGCGGGAGTGGATGAGCAGTACTTC.

The sample holds a few counts of this clone. V is TRBV29-1 and J is TRBJ2-1, with 11 bases aligning to TRBD2. The CDR3 is made up of 16 amino acids. J lost 2 bases, V lost 3 bases, and 6 bases had no gene match. CDR1 is SQVTM, CDR2 ANQGSEA, per germline. The CDR3 nucleotides are TGCAGCGTTGATAGCGGGAGGGCCCGAACCTACAATGAGCAGTTCTTC. Amino acids: CSVDSGRARTYNEQFF.

The CDR3 region has the DNA TGTGCCAGCAGCTTTAATGCCCCTCGGGGCTACACCTTC. This gives the protein CASSFNAPRGYTF. V is TRBV13 and J is TRBJ1-2; D uncertain. Trimming took 3 bases from V and 8 from J, leaving 13 bases between them. The CDR3 loop spans 13 amino acids. The V gene's germline CDR1 is PRHDT and CDR2 FYEKMQ (reference sequence).

This clone was detected a few times. The chain combines TRBV7-3 with TRBJ1-1; 9 bases align to TRBD1. J lost 4 bases, V lost 5 bases, and 2 bases had no gene match. There are 13 residues in the CDR3. Germline assignment: CDR1 SGHTA and CDR2 FQGTGA. In nucleotides, the CDR3 is TGTGCCAGCAGCAGGGACAGGGCCACTGAAGCTTTCTTT. Its translation is CASSRDRATEAFF.

V usage is TRBV19 and J usage is TRBJ2-3; D is uncertain. The V and J ends lost 0 bases and 5 bases respectively, with 12 bases between them. CDR1 is LNHDA and CDR2 is SQIVND in the germline V gene (reference sequence). This CDR3 is built from 15 residues. CDR3 nucleotides: TGTGCCAGTAGTATAGATCGAGGATTGGGAGATACGCAGTATTTT. Its translation: CASSIDRGLGDTQYF. Full variable domain (outside the CDR3, taken from reference TRBV19 and TRBJ2-3): DGGITQSPKYLFRKEGQNVTLSCEQNLNHDAMYWYRQDPGQGLRLIYYSQIVNDFQKGDIAEGYSVSREKKESFPLTVTSAQKNPTAFYLCASSIDRGLGDTQYFGPGTRLTVL.

The chain has TRBV2 and TRBJ1-1; D uncertain. The V gene's germline CDR1 is SNHLY and CDR2 FYNNEI. There are 13 residues in the CDR3. The ends were cut back, 6 bases at V and 2 bases at J, with 10 bases in the middle. The CDR3 DNA follows: TGTGCCAGCAGAGGACGGGGAAACACTGAAGCTTTCTTT. Protein product: CASRGRGNTEAFF.

V is TRBV6-5 and J is TRBJ2-1; D perhaps matches TRBD1 (6 bases). The CDR3 runs 15 residues. Trimming shortened V by 4 bases and J by 4 bases, and 14 bases separated the two germline ends. Germline values: CDR1 MNHEY, CDR2 SVGAGI. The CDR3 loop reads CASSSESGEYNEQFF. CDR3 in DNA: TGTGCCAGCAGTTCAGAGTCAGGGGAATACAATGAGCAGTTCTTC.

The gene calls are TRBV6-5 and TRBJ2-7, with D perhaps TRBD1 (6 bases). Trimming removed 5 bases at V and 2 bases at J, with 16 bases between. This CDR3 spans 15 amino acids. Germline lookup yields CDR1 MNHEY and CDR2 SVGAGI. Here the CDR3 DNA reads TGTGCCAGCAGTGGCTCCGGGACAAACCCCTACGAGCAGTACTTC. Translated: CASSGSGTNPYEQYF.

This chain uses TRBV9 with TRBJ2-1, with 14 bases fitting TRBD2. The CDR3 is 17 amino acids. J lost 2 bases, V lost 3 bases, and 4 bases had no gene match. The germline gives CDR1 SGDLS, CDR2 YYNGEE. Written as DNA, the CDR3 is TGTGCCAGCAGCGAACCGGGACTAGCGGGGGCCTACAATGAGCAGTTCTTC. This sequence encodes CASSEPGLAGAYNEQFF.

V gene TRBV21-1 combines with J gene TRBJ1-4. TRBV21-1 is a pseudogene locus. The CDR3 covers 14 residues. The CDR3 spells CASNMSGSWEKLFF. The CDR3 DNA reads as TGTGCCAGCAACATGTCCGGTAGCTGGGAAAAACTGTTTTTT.

V usage is TRBV30 and J usage is TRBJ1-6, with unresolved D. Trimming took 3 bases from V and 6 from J, leaving 12 bases between them. This CDR3 region has 14 residues. Germline CDR1 GTSNPN, CDR2 SVGIG (reference sequence). The CDR3, as DNA: TGTGCCTGGAGACCTAGGTTGAGTAATTCACCCCTCCACTTT. It specifies CAWRPRLSNSPLHF.

This clone was recorded a few times. The chain joins TRBV15 to TRBJ2-2, with D perhaps matching TRBD1 (5 bases). V was pared by 3 bases and J by 4 bases, with 12 bases between. CDR1 is LNHNV, CDR2 YYDKDF, per germline (reference sequence). This CDR3 comprises 15 residues. The CDR3 sequence: CATSSHRSLTGELFF. CDR3 nucleotides: TGTGCCACCAGCAGCCACAGGAGCCTCACCGGGGAGCTGTTTTTT.

The chain recombines TRBV11-2 with TRBJ2-1; possibly TRBD1 for D (6 bases). The germline V and J ends were trimmed by 5 bases and 8 bases, with 10 bases remaining between them. This CDR3 is 12 amino acids long. The V gene's germline CDR1 is SGHAT and CDR2 FQNNGV. CDR3: CASSPQGYEQFF. For the CDR3, the DNA is TGTGCCAGCAGCCCACAGGGCTATGAGCAGTTCTTC.

V usage is TRBV30 and J usage is TRBJ1-5; D is undetermined. The V end lost 2 bases, the J end lost 5 bases, and 10 bases lay between the germline ends. The CDR3 loop spans 13 amino acids. CDR1 is GTSNPN and CDR2 is SVGIG in the germline V gene (reference sequence). CDR3 in amino acids: CAWSRGRDQPQHF. CDR3 nucleotide sequence: TGTGCCTGGAGTCGAGGGAGGGATCAGCCCCAGCATTTT.

CDR3 in amino acids: CASSQDFGSGYEQYF. DNA of the CDR3: TGTGCCAGCAGCCAAGATTTCGGGAGTGGGTACGAGCAGTACTTC. The chain joins TRBV4-2 to TRBJ2-7; D perhaps matches TRBD2 (6 bases). V lost 0 bases and J lost 4, with 13 bases in between. From germline, CDR1 is LGHNA and CDR2 YNFKEQ. The CDR3 consists of 15 residues.

V usage is TRBV7-9 and J usage is TRBJ2-3; TRBD2 matches 9 bases. V was pared by 5 bases and J by 4 bases, with 10 bases of the junction left unmatched. Germline assignment: CDR1 SEHNR and CDR2 FQNEAQ (reference sequence). The CDR3 is 16 residues long. For the CDR3, the DNA is TGTGCCAGCAGCCCTGCCGCGGGGGGGCGTCCAGATACGCAGTATTTT. Translation gives CASSPAAGGRPDTQYF.

The chain carries TRBV25-1 and TRBJ1-4, with TRBD1 matching 7 bases. Germline lookup yields CDR1 MGHDK and CDR2 SYGVNS. Trimming cost V 6 bases and J 8 bases; bases outside gene matches: 9. This CDR3 spans 14 amino acids. CDR3 residues: CASSETGPREKLFF. In nucleotides, the CDR3 is TGTGCCAGCAGCGAGACAGGGCCGAGGGAAAAACTGTTTTTT.

The CDR3 loop reads CAWKGGEAIQYF. The CDR3 coding sequence is TGTGCCTGGAAGGGAGGGGAGGCCATTCAGTACTTC. The J gene is TRBJ2-4, the V gene TRBV30, with 7 bases aligning to TRBD2. J gave up 9 bases and V 4 bases, and 6 bases lay outside the gene matches. The germline V gene has CDR1 GTSNPN and CDR2 SVGIG (reference sequence). The CDR3 sequence is 12 residues long. The variable domain in full, completed from reference TRBV30 and TRBJ2-4, reads SQTIHQWPATLVQPVGSPLSLECTVEGTSNPNLYWYRQAAGRGLQLLFYSVGIGQISSEVPQNLSASRPQDRQFILSSKKLLLSDSGFYLCAWKGGEAIQYFGAGTRLSVL.

The V call is TRBV6-5, the J call TRBJ1-6; possibly TRBD1 for D (6 bases). The CDR3 sequence is 14 residues long. Deletions cut 6 bases from V and 3 bases from J, with 9 bases between. The germline V gene has CDR1 MNHEY and CDR2 SVGAGI. CDR3 sequence: CASRTQGYNSPLHF. Here the CDR3 DNA reads TGTGCCAGCAGAACACAGGGCTATAATTCACCCCTCCACTTT.

This clone was picked up one time. The rearrangement links TRBV5-5 to TRBJ1-2, with 7 positions matching TRBD1. Germline V lookup: CDR1 SGHKS, CDR2 YYEKEE (reference sequence). The J segment lost 4 bases and the V segment lost 0 bases, leaving 9 bases of the junction unmatched. CDR3 size: 16 residues. Here the CDR3 DNA reads TGTGCCAGCAGCTTGGGCCTTGACAGGGTGGGCTATGGCTACACCTTC. Amino acid sequence: CASSLGLDRVGYGYTF.

The chain links TRBV5-6 to TRBJ2-3, with 7 bases identical to TRBD2. The germline gives CDR1 SGHDT, CDR2 YYEEEE. Unmatched junction bases numbered 8, after V lost 3 bases and J lost 4 bases. CDR3 length: 15 amino acids. Written as DNA, the CDR3 is TGTGCCAGCAGCTGGGGCGGGAGCATCGCAGATACGCAGTATTTT. Residues: CASSWGGSIADTQYF.

This clone was counted between two and nine times. J is TRBJ2-1 and V is TRBV12-5; 8 bases line up with TRBD1. Per germline, CDR1 LGHNT and CDR2 FRNRAP. The CDR3 has 16 amino acids. Trimming cost V 2 bases and J 9 bases; bases outside gene matches: 12. The CDR3 region is CASGLSIGQGPREQFF. The CDR3 coding sequence is TGTGCTAGTGGTTTGTCGATAGGACAGGGCCCCCGTGAGCAGTTCTTC.